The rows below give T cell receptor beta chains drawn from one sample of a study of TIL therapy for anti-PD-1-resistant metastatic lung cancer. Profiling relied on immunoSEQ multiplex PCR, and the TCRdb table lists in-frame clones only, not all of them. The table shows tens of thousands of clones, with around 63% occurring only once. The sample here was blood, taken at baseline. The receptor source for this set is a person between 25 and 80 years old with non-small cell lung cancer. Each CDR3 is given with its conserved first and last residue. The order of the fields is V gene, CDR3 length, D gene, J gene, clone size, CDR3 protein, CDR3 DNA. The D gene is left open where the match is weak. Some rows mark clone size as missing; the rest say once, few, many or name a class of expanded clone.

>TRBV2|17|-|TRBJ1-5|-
CASSKLTWGQGNQPQHF
TGTGCCAGCAGTAAACTTACCTGGGGGCAGGGGAATCAGCCCCAGCATTTT
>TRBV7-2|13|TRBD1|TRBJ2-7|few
CASSYRDSYEQYF
TGTGCCAGCAGCTACCGGGACAGCTACGAGCAGTACTTC
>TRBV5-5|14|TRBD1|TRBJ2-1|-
CASSRDSNYNEQFF
TGTGCCAGCAGCCGGGACAGCAACTACAATGAGCAGTTCTTC
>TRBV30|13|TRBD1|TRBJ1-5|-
CAWSRQGDQPQHF
TGTGCCTGGAGTCGACAGGGAGATCAGCCCCAGCATTTT
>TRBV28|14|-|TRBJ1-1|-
CASSPPTGNTEAFF
TGTGCCAGCAGCCCGCCCACAGGGAACACTGAAGCTTTCTTT
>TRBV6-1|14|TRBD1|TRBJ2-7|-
CASSEGQGTYEQYF
TGTGCCAGCAGTGAAGGACAGGGGACCTACGAGCAGTACTTC
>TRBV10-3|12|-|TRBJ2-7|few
CAIRGGSGQQYF
TGTGCCATCAGGGGCGGAAGCGGGCAACAGTACTTC
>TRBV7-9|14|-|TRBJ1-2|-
CASSLSGGAEGYTF
TGTGCCAGCAGCTTATCCGGGGGCGCGGAGGGCTACACCTTC
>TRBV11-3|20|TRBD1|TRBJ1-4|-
CASSVSMDRQGGSTNEKLFF
TGTGCCAGCAGCGTTAGTATGGACCGACAGGGAGGATCGACTAATGAAAAACTGTTTTTT
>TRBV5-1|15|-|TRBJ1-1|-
CASSSFFGGATEAFF
TGCGCCAGCAGCTCGTTTTTTGGGGGCGCAACTGAAGCTTTCTTT
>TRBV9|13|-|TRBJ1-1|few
CASSKQADTEAFF
TGTGCCAGCAGCAAGCAGGCGGACACTGAAGCTTTCTTT
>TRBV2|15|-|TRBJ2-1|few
CASSDEGLAYNEQFF
TGTGCCAGCAGTGATGAGGGGCTCGCATACAATGAGCAGTTCTTC
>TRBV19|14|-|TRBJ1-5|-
CASLLRGELQPQHF
TGTGCCAGCCTCCTGCGCGGGGAACTTCAGCCCCAGCATTTT
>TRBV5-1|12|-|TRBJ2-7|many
CASGLGDYEQYF
TGCGCCAGCGGTTTAGGGGACTACGAGCAGTACTTC
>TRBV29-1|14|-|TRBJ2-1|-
CSVYRKSSYNEQFF
TGCAGCGTCTACAGGAAAAGCTCCTACAATGAGCAGTTCTTC
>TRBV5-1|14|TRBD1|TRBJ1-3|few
CASREPGQGNTIYF
TGCGCCAGCAGAGAGCCGGGACAGGGAAACACCATATATTTT
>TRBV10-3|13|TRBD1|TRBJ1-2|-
CAISTGEVYGYTF
TGTGCCATCAGTACAGGGGAGGTCTATGGCTACACCTTC
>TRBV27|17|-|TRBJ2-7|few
CASTLRGVGGVSYEQYF
TGTGCCAGCACCTTGCGGGGAGTTGGAGGGGTATCCTACGAGCAGTACTTC
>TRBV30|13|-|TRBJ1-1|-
CAWTADWDTEAFF
TGTGCCTGGACCGCTGATTGGGACACTGAAGCTTTCTTT
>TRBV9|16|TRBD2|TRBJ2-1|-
CASSVALAGLHGEQFF
TGTGCCAGCAGCGTAGCACTAGCGGGATTGCATGGTGAGCAGTTCTTC
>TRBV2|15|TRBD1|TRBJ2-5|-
CASILGGQGQETQYF
TGTGCCAGCATCCTAGGGGGACAGGGGCAAGAGACCCAGTACTTC
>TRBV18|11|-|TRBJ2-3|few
CASSPTDTQYF
TGTGCCAGCTCACCGACAGATACGCAGTATTTT
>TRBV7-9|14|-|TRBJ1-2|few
CASSPGRANYGYTF
TGTGCCAGCAGCCCCGGGAGGGCAAATTATGGCTACACCTTC
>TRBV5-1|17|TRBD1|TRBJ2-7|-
CASSPIPPGQISYEQYF
TGCGCCAGCAGCCCCATACCTCCGGGACAGATATCATACGAGCAGTACTTC
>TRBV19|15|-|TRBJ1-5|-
CASSISRGRNQPQHF
TGTGCCAGTAGTATAAGTAGGGGACGGAATCAGCCCCAGCATTTT
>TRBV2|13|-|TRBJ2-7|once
CASNMGVPYEQYF
TGTGCCAGCAATATGGGGGTACCCTACGAGCAGTACTTC
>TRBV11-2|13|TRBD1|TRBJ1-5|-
CASSLGQDQPQHF
TGTGCCAGCAGCTTGGGACAGGATCAGCCCCAGCATTTT
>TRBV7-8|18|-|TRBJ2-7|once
CASSYRAGPAWGTYEQYF
TGTGCCAGCAGCTACCGAGCGGGCCCCGCCTGGGGCACCTACGAGCAGTACTTC
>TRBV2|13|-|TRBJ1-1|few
CASSGDLNTEAFF
TGTGCCAGCAGTGGAGATCTGAACACTGAAGCTTTCTTT
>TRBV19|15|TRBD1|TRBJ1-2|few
CASSPRDRDNYGYTF
TGTGCCAGTAGTCCCCGGGACAGGGATAACTATGGCTACACCTTC
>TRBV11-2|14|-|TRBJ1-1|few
CASSLWELNTEAFF
TGTGCCAGCAGCTTATGGGAGTTGAACACTGAAGCTTTCTTT
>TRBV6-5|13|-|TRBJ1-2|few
CASSISGYYGYTF
TGTGCCAGCAGCATATCGGGATACTATGGCTACACCTTC
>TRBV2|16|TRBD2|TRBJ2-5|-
CASKRTSGRAQETQYF
TGTGCCAGCAAACGGACTAGCGGGAGGGCGCAAGAGACCCAGTACTTC
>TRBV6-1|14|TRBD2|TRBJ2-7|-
CAGRERGSSYEQYF
TGTGCCGGGCGGGAGCGGGGGAGCTCCTACGAGCAGTACTTC
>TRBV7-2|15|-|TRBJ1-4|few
CASSFDATTNEKLFF
TGTGCCAGCAGCTTCGATGCAACTACTAATGAAAAACTGTTTTTT
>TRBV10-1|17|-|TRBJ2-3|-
CASSESRGLRTTDTQYF
TGCGCCAGCAGTGAGTCTAGAGGACTCCGGACCACAGATACGCAGTATTTT
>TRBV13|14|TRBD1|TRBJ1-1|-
CASSPKSGGRRAFF
TGTGCCAGCAGCCCTAAATCAGGGGGCCGAAGGGCTTTCTTT
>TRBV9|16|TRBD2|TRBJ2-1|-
CASSVGGLAGYGEQFF
TGTGCCAGCAGCGTAGGGGGACTAGCGGGGTACGGTGAGCAGTTCTTC
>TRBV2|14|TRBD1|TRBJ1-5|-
CASSPDRVNQPQHF
TGTGCCAGCAGTCCTGACAGGGTCAATCAGCCCCAGCATTTT
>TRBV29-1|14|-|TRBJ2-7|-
CSATTRESSYEQYF
TGCAGCGCAACGACCCGTGAAAGCTCCTACGAGCAGTACTTC
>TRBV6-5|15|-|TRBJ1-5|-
CASSPGLYSNQPQHF
TGTGCCAGCAGCCCCGGACTGTATAGCAATCAGCCCCAGCATTTT
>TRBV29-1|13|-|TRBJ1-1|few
CSVTRQVNTEAFF
TGCAGCGTTACCCGGCAGGTCAACACTGAAGCTTTCTTT
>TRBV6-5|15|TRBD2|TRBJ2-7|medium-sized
CASSYEGTSGYEQYF
TGTGCCAGCAGTTACGAGGGGACTAGCGGCTACGAGCAGTACTTC
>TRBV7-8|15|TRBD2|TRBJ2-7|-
CASSLTGTRGYEQYF
TGTGCCAGCAGCTTAACCGGGACTAGGGGCTACGAGCAGTACTTC